This TCR beta chain was documented in a study of T cells in localized non-small cell lung cancer. Study conclusions and caveats: Uninvolved adjacent lung, not tumor, had the highest T cell clonality. A median about 62 of the top 100 tumor clones appeared in adjacent lung.

Produced via immunoSEQ multiplex PCR; TCRdb's table is partial and in-frame only. The sample shows about 4,400 clones, under 25% of them seen only once. A note on this clone: The antigen is unknown.

The CDR3 sequence is 14 residues long. Germline values: CDR1 MNHGY, CDR2 SAAAGT. V was clipped by 0 bases and J by 8 bases; unmatched bases: 5. The specimen was lung tumor tissue, collected before any cancer treatment. The sequence derives from a female donor older than 55 with stage I lung adenocarcinoma. The gene calls are TRBV6-8 and TRBJ1-2; 8 bases line up with TRBD1. The CDR3 loop is CASSYSHRGNGYTF. The CDR3 region has the DNA TGTGCCAGCAGTTACTCCCACAGGGGGAACGGCTACACCTTC.